One and the same sample provided the 7 T cell receptor beta chains below, sequenced in a study of OX40 agonist ivuxolimab in advanced cancers. The method was immunoSEQ multiplex PCR; TCRdb's version includes in-frame clones alone and lacks a portion of them. The data contain under 75,000 clones, about 93% of them seen just once; the ten biggest clones take up 25%. This specimen consisted of CD4+ or CD8+ T cells sorted from blood, obtained in a trial of the OX40 agonist ivuxolimab. Receptors were obtained from an adult with an advanced solid tumor such as melanoma, head and neck, liver or kidney cancer.

This sequence joins TRBV6-5 and TRBJ2-7; D is possibly TRBD2 (5 bases). V was pared by 3 bases and J by 6 bases, with 12 bases between. This CDR3 has 13 residues. The V gene's germline CDR1 is MNHEY and CDR2 SVGAGI. CDR3 DNA sequence: TGTGCCAGCAGTTATGCCCCCGGAGGCGAGCAGTACTTC. Encoded protein: CASSYAPGGEQYF.

The genes are TRBV2 and TRBJ2-7, with 9 bases matching TRBD2. CDR1 and CDR2 from the germline V gene are SNHLY and FYNNEI. J lost 3 bases, V lost 3 bases, and 6 bases had no gene match. The CDR3 length is 15 residues. The CDR3 nucleotides are TGTGCCAGCAGTGACCCCGGGACTAGCTTCTACGAGCAGTACTTC. Its translation is CASSDPGTSFYEQYF.

The V gene is TRBV19, the J gene TRBJ2-7, with 8 bases identical to TRBD1. V dropped 9 bases and J dropped 2; count of bases not matched to a gene: 3. The CDR3 is 12 residues long. CDR1 is LNHDA and CDR2 is SQIVND in the germline V gene (reference sequence). The CDR3 region has the DNA TGTGCCAGCGCGGGACAGGCCTACGAGCAGTACTTC. Protein: CASAGQAYEQYF. Supplemented by reference TRBV19 and TRBJ2-7, the full variable domain reads DGGITQSPKYLFRKEGQNVTLSCEQNLNHDAMYWYRQDPGQGLRLIYYSQIVNDFQKGDIAEGYSVSREKKESFPLTVTSAQKNPTAFYLCASAGQAYEQYFGPGTRLTVT.

The chain is built from TRBV5-6 and TRBJ1-1; a weak D match, TRBD1 (6 bases). The germline V gene has CDR1 SGHDT and CDR2 YYEEEE. The CDR3 is made up of 17 amino acids. Trimming stripped 0 bases from V and 0 bases from J, with 15 bases between. CDR3 amino acids: CASSLALPGTMNTEAFF. DNA for the CDR3: TGTGCCAGCAGCTTGGCCCTCCCCGGGACAATGAACACTGAAGCTTTCTTT.

This chain links TRBV4-3 with TRBJ2-5; 7 positions match TRBD2. Germline trimming cut 2 bases from V and 9 bases from J; bases unmatched to any gene: 15. There are 16 residues in the CDR3. Per the germline V gene, CDR1 is LGHNA and CDR2 is YSLEER. CDR3 bases: TGCGCCAGCAGCCAAAAAGGGGAAGATGAGCGGGACCCCCAGTACTTC. Protein: CASSQKGEDERDPQYF.

This clone was counted once. The genes are TRBV4-3 and TRBJ2-3, with D perhaps matching TRBD2 (5 bases). CDR1 and CDR2 (germline): LGHNA, YSLEER. V was shortened by 3 bases and J by 2 bases, with 18 bases between the two germline ends. CDR3 length equals 17 residues. DNA for the CDR3: TGCGCCAGCAGCCATGAGGGCGACTTTGCCTCCACAGATACGCAGTATTTT. This translates into CASSHEGDFASTDTQYF.

The V and J genes are TRBV10-3 and TRBJ2-1; D uncertain. Per the germline V gene, CDR1 is ENHRY and CDR2 is SYGVKD. CDR3 length equals 12 residues. Trimming left V 3 bases short and J 8 bases short, with 8 bases between. For the CDR3, the DNA is TGTGCCATCAGTGACGATCTGTATGAGCAGTTCTTC. This codes for CAISDDLYEQFF.